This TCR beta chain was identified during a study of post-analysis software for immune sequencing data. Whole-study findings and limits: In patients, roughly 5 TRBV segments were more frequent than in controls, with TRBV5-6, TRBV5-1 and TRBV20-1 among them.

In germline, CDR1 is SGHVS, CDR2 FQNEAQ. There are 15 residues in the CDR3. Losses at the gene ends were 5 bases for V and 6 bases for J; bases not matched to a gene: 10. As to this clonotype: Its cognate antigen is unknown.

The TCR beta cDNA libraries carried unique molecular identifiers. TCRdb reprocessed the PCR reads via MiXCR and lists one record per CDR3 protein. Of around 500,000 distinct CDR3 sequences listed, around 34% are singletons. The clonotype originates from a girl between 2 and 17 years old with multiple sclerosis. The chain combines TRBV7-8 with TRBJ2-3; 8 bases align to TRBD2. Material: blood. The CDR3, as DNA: TGTGCCAGCAGCGCCGTAGCGGGGATGTCGGATACGCAGTATTTT. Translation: CASSAVAGMSDTQYF.